This T cell receptor beta chain was observed in a study of identical twins. Overall study results and limits: Abundant beta clonotypes from cord blood bore fewer insertions; memory repertoires lacked this pattern. The presence of invariant MAIT and iNKT cells could partly confound analyses of zero-insertion sequences.

TCRdb processed the 5' RACE reads anew with MiXCR; each CDR3 protein has one entry. Of roughly 1.6 million distinct CDR3 sequences detected, under 35% appear once; the ten largest clones hold approximately 0.29%. The ends lost 4 bases at V and 9 bases at J; junction bases unmatched: 6. This CDR3 contains 12 residues. CDR1 is SGHRS and CDR2 is YFSETQ in the germline V gene. Points on this clonotype: The antigen is unknown.

The V call is TRBV5-1, the J call TRBJ2-5; 7 nucleotides match TRBD2. The sequenced sample was cord blood. This sequence was found in a newborn girl in good health. The CDR3 spells CASSRETSPQYF. The CDR3 coding sequence is TGCGCCAGCAGCAGAGAGACTAGCCCCCAGTACTTC.